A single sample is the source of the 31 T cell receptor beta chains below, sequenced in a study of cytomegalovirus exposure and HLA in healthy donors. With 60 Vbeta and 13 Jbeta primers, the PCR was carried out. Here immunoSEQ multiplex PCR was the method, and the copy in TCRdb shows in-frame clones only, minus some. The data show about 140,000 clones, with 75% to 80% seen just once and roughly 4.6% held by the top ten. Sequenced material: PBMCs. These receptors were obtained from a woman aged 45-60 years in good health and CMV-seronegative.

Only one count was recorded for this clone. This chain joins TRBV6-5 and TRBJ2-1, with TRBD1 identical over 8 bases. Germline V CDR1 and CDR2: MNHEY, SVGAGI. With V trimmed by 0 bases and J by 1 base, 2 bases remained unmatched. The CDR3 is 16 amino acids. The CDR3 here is CASSYSGQGSYNEQFF. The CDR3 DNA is TGTGCCAGCAGTTACTCAGGACAGGGATCCTACAATGAGCAGTTCTTC.

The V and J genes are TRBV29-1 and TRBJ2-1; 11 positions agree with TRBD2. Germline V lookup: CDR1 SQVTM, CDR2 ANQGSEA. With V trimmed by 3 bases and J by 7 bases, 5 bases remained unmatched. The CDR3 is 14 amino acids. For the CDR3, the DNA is TGCAGCGTTGATAGCGGGGGGGCAGGAAATGAGCAGTTCTTC. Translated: CSVDSGGAGNEQFF.

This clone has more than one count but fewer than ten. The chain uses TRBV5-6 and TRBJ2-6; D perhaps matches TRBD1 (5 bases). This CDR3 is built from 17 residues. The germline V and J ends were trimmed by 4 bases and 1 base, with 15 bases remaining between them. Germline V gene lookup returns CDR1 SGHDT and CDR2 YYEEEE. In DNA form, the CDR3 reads TGTGCCAGCAGCCTGGCGCTCCGACAGTCTGGGGCCAACGTCCTGACTTTC. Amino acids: CASSLALRQSGANVLTF.

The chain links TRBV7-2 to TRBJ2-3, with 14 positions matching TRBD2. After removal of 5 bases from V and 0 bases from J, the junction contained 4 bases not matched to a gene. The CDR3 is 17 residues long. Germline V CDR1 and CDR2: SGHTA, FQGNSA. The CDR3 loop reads CASSPGLAGASTDTQYF. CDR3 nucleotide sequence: TGTGCCAGCAGCCCGGGACTAGCGGGGGCTAGCACAGATACGCAGTATTTT.

As DNA, the CDR3 is TGTGCCTGGAGGGCGGAGACAGGGCTGTACACCGGGGAGCTGTTTTTT. Its protein product is CAWRAETGLYTGELFF. The chain carries TRBV30 and TRBJ2-2, with TRBD1 matching 7 bases. The length of the CDR3 is 16 residues. Germline V gene data show CDR1 as GTSNPN and CDR2 as SVGIG (reference sequence). Germline trimming cut 3 bases from V and 3 bases from J; bases unmatched to any gene: 10.

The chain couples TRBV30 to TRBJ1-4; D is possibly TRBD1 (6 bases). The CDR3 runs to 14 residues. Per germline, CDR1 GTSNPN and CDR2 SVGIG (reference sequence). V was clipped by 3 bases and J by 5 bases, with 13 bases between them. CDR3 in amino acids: CAWSFGQLNEKLFF. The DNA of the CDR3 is TGTGCCTGGAGCTTCGGACAGCTAAATGAAAAACTGTTTTTT.

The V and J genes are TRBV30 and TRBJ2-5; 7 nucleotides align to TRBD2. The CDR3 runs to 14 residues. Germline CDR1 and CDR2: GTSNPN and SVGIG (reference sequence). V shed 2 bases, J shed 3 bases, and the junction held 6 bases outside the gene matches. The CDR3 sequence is CAWSMAGREETQYF. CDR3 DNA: TGTGCCTGGAGTATGGCAGGGAGGGAAGAGACCCAGTACTTC.

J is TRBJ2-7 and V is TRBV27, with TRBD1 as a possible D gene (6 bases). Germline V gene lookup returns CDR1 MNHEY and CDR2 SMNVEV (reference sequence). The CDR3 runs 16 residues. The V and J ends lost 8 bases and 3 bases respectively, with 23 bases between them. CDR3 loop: CASASLGAPFDYEQYF. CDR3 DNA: TGTGCCAGCGCCTCATTGGGGGCCCCATTTGACTACGAGCAGTACTTC.

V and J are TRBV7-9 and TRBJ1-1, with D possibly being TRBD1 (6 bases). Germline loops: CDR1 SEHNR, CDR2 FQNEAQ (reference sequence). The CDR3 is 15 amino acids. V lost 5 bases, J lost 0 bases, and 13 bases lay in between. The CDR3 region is CASSLRTAMNTEAFF. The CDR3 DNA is TGTGCCAGCAGCCTCAGGACAGCCATGAACACTGAAGCTTTCTTT.

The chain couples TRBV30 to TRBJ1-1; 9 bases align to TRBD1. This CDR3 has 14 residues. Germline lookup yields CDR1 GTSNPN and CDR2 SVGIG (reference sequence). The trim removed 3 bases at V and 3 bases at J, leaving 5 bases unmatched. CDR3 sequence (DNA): TGTGCCTGGAGCGCGAGACAGGGGGACACTGAAGCTTTCTTT. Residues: CAWSARQGDTEAFF.

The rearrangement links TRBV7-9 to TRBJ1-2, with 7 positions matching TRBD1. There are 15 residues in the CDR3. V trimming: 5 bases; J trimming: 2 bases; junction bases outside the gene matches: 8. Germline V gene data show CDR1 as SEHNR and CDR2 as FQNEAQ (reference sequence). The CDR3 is CASSQGQENNYGYTF. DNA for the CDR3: TGTGCCAGCAGCCAAGGACAGGAGAACAACTATGGCTACACCTTC.

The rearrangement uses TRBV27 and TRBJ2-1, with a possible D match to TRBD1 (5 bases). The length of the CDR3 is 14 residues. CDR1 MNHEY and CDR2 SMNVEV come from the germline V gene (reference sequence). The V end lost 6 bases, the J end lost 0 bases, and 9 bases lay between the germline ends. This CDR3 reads CASSDSLSYNEQFF. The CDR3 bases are TGTGCCAGCAGCGACAGCCTCTCCTACAATGAGCAGTTCTTC.

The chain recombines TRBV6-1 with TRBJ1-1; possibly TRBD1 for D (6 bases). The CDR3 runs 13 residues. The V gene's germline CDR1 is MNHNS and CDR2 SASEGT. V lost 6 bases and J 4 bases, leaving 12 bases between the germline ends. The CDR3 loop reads CASREQGRTEAFF. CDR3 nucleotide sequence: TGTGCCAGCAGAGAACAGGGTCGCACTGAAGCTTTCTTT.

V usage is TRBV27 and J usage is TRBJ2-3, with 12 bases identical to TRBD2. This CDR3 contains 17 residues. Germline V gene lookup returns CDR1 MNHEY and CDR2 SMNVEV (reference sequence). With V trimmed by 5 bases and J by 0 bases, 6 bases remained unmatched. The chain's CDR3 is CASSLGLAGMSTDTQYF. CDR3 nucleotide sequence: TGTGCCAGCAGTCTAGGACTAGCGGGGATGAGCACAGATACGCAGTATTTT.

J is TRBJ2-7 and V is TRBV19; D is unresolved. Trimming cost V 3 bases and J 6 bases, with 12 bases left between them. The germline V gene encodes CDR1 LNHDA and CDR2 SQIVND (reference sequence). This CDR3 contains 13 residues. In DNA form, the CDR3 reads TGTGCCAGTAGTATTTCTAGAGTCCGCGAGCAGTACTTC. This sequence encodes CASSISRVREQYF. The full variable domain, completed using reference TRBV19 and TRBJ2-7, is DGGITQSPKYLFRKEGQNVTLSCEQNLNHDAMYWYRQDPGQGLRLIYYSQIVNDFQKGDIAEGYSVSREKKESFPLTVTSAQKNPTAFYLCASSISRVREQYFGPGTRLTVT.

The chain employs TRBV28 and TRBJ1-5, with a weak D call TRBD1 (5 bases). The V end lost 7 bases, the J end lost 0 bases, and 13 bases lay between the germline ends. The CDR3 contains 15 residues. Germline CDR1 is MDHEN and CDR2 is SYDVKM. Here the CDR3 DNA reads TGTGCCAGCACCCCCGGGGGTTATAGCAATCAGCCCCAGCATTTT. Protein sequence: CASTPGGYSNQPQHF.

CDR3 region: CASSQAAGQGVGNYGYTF. Written as DNA, the CDR3 is TGCGCCAGCAGCCAAGCGGCGGGACAGGGCGTGGGAAACTATGGCTACACCTTC. The chain recombines TRBV4-3 with TRBJ1-2; TRBD1 matches 9 bases. The CDR3 consists of 18 residues. The V gene end was trimmed by 1 base and the J gene end by 2 bases; junction bases not matched to a gene: 11. In germline, CDR1 is LGHNA, CDR2 YSLEER.

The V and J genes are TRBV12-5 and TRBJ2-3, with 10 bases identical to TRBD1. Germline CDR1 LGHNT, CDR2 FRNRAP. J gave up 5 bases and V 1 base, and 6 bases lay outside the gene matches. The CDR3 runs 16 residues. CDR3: CASGLAGTGEGDTQYF. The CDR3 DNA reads TGTGCTAGTGGTTTGGCCGGGACAGGGGAAGGAGATACGCAGTATTTT.

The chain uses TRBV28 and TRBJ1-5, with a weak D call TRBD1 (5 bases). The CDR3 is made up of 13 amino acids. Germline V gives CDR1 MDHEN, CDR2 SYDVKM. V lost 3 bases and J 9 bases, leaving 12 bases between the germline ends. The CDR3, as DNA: TGTGCCAGCAGTTTGGGGACTCTGATGCCCCAGCATTTT. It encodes CASSLGTLMPQHF. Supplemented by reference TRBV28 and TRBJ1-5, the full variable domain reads DVKVTQSSRYLVKRTGEKVFLECVQDMDHENMFWYRQDPGLGLRLIYFSYDVKMKEKGDIPEGYSVSREKKERFSLILESASTNQTSMYLCASSLGTLMPQHFGDGTRLSIL.

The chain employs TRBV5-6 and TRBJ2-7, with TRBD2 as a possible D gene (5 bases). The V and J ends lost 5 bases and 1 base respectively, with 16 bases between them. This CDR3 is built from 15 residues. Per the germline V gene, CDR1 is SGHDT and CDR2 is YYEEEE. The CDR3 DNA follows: TGTGCCAGCAGGCCTCGCGCGGGTTTGTCCTACGAGCAGTACTTC. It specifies CASRPRAGLSYEQYF. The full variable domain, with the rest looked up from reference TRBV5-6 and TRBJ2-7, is DAGVTQSPTHLIKTRGQQVTLRCSPKSGHDTVSWYQQALGQGPQFIFQYYEEEERQRGNFPDRFSGHQFPNYSSELNVNALLLGDSALYLCASRPRAGLSYEQYFGPGTRLTVT.

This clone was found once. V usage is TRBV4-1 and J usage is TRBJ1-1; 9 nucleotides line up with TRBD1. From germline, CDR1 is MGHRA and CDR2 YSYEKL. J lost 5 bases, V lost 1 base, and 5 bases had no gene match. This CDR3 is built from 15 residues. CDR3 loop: CASSQADRGGTEAFF. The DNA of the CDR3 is TGCGCCAGCAGCCAAGCGGACAGGGGAGGGACTGAAGCTTTCTTT.

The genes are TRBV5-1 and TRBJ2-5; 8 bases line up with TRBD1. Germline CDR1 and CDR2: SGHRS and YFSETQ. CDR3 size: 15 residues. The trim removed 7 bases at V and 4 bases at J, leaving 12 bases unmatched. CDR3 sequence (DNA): TGCGCCAGCTCCTCCCCAGGACAGGGAGGAGAGACCCAGTACTTC. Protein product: CASSSPGQGGETQYF. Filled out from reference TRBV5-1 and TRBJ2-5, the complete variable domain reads KAGVTQTPRYLIKTRGQQVTLSCSPISGHRSVSWYQQTPGQGLQFLFEYFSETQRNKGNFPGRFSGRQFSNSRSEMNVSTLELGDSALYLCASSSPGQGGETQYFGPGTRLLVL.

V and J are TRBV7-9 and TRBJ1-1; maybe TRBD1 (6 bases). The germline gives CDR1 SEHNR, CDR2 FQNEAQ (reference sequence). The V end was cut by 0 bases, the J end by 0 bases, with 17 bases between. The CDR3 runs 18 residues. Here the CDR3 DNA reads TGTGCCAGCAGCTTAGCCAACACGGCAGGGGTAATGAACACTGAAGCTTTCTTT. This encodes CASSLANTAGVMNTEAFF.

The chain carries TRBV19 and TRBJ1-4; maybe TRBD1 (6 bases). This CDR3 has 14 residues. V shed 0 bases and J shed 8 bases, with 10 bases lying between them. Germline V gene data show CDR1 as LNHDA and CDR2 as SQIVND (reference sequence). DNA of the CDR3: TGTGCCAGTAGTATAGAAGACAGGCAGGAAAAACTGTTTTTT. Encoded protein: CASSIEDRQEKLFF.

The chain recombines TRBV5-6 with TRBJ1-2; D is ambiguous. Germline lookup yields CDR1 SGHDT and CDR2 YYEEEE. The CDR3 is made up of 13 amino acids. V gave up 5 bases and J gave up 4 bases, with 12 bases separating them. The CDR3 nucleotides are TGTGCCAGCAGGGCGGGAGCTGGCTATGGCTACACCTTC. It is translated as CASRAGAGYGYTF.

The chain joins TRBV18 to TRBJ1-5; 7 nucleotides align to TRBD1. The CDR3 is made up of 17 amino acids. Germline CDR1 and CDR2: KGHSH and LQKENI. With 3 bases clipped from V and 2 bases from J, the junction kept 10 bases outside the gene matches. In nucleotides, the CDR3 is TGTGCCAGCTCACCGCAAAACAGCGGACAGGGCAATCAGCCCCAGCATTTT. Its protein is CASSPQNSGQGNQPQHF.

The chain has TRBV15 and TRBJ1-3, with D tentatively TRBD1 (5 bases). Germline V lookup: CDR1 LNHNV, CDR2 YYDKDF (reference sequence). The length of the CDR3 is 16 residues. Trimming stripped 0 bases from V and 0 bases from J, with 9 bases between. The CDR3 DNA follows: TGTGCCACCAGCAGAGACAGGGCCCTCTCTGGAAACACCATATATTTT. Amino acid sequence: CATSRDRALSGNTIYF.

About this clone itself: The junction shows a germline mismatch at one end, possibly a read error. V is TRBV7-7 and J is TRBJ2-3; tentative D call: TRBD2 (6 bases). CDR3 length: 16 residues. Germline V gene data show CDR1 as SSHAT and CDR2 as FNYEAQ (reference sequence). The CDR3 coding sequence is TGTGCTAGCAGCCGCAATCCCGGGGGAAGCACAGATACGCAGTATTTT. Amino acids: CASSRNPGGSTDTQYF.

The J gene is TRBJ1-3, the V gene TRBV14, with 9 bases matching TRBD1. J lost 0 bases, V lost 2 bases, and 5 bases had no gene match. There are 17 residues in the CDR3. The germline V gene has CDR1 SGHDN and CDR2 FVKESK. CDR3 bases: TGTGCCAGCAGCCAATGGACAGGGGTGAGCTCTGGAAACACCATATATTTT. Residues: CASSQWTGVSSGNTIYF.

CDR3 nucleotide sequence: TGTGCCAGCAGTGGACTAGCGGGGGGGACCACAGATACGCAGTATTTT. As protein: CASSGLAGGTTDTQYF. The V call is TRBV2, the J call TRBJ2-3; 14 nucleotides align to TRBD2. Germline trimming cut 4 bases from V and 2 bases from J; bases unmatched to any gene: 2. This CDR3 has 16 residues. Germline CDR1 and CDR2: SNHLY and FYNNEI.

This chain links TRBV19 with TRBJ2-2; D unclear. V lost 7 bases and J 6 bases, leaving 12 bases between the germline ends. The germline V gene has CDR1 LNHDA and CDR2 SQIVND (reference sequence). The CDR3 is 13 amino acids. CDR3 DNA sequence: TGTGCCAGTACCCCCGTCCCCCCCGGGGAGCTGTTTTTT. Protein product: CASTPVPPGELFF.